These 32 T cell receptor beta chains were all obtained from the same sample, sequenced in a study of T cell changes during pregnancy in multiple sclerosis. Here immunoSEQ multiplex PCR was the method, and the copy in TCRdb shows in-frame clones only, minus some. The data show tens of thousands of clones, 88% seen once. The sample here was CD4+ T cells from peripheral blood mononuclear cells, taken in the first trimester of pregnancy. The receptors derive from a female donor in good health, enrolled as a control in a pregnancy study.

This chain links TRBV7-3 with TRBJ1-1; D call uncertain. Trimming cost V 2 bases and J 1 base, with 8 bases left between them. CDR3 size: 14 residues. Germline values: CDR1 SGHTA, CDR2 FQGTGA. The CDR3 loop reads CASSLSSRNTEAFF. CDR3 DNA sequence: TGTGCCAGCAGCTTATCTTCCAGGAACACTGAAGCTTTCTTT.

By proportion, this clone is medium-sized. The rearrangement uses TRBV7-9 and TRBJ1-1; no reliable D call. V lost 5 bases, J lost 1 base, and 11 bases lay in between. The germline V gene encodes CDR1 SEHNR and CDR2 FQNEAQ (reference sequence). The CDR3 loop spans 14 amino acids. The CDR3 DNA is TGTGCCAGCAGCGAGGAGGGAAGGAACACTGAAGCTTTCTTT. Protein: CASSEEGRNTEAFF.

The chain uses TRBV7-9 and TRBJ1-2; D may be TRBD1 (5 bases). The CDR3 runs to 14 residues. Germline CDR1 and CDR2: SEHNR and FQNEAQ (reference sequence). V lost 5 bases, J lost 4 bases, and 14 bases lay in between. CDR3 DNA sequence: TGTGCCAGCAGCCCAACAACAGGCTCCTATGGCTACACCTTC. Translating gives CASSPTTGSYGYTF.

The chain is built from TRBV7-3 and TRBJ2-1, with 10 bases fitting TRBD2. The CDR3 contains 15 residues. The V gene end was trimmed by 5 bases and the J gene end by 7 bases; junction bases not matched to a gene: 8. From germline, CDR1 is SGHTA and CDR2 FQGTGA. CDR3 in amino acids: CASSASGGGSNEQFF. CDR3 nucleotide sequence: TGTGCCAGCAGCGCCAGCGGGGGGGGTTCAAATGAGCAGTTCTTC.

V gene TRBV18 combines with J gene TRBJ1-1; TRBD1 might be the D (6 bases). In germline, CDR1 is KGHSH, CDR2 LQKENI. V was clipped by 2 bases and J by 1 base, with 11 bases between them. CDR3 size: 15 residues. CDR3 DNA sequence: TGTGCCAGCTCACCATCGCGGACAGAGAACACTGAAGCTTTCTTT. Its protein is CASSPSRTENTEAFF.

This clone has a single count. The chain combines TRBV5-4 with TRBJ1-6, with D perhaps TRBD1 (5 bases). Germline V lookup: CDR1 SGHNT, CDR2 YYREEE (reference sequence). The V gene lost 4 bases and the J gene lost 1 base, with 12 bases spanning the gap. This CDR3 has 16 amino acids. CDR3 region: CASSNGQGSYNSPLHF. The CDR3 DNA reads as TGTGCCAGCAGCAATGGGCAGGGTTCCTATAATTCACCCCTCCACTTT.

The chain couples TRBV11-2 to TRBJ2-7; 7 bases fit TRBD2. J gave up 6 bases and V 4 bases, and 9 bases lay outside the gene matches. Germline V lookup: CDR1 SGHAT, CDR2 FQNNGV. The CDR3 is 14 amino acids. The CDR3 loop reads CASSSSSGGSEQYF. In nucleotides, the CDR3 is TGTGCCAGCAGCTCATCTAGCGGAGGAAGCGAGCAGTACTTC.

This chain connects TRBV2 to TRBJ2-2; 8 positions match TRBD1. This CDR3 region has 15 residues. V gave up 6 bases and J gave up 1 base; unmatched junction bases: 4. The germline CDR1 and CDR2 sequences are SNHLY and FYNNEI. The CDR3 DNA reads TGTGCCAGCAGCCGGGACAGGAGGAACACCGGGGAGCTGTTTTTT. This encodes CASSRDRRNTGELFF.

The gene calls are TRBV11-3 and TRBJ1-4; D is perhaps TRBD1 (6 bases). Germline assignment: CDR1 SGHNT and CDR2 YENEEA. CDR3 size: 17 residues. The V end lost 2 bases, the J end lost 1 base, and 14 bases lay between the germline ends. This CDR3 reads CASSLIRTAGTNEKLFF. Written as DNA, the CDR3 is TGTGCCAGCAGCTTAATAAGGACAGCTGGAACTAATGAAAAACTGTTTTTT.

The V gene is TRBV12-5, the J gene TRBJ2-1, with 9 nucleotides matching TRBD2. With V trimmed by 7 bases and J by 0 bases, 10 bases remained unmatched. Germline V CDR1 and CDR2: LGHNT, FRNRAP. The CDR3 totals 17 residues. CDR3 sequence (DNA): TGTGCTAGTGTAGAAGCGGGGGGCTTGGGCTCCTACAATGAGCAGTTCTTC. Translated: CASVEAGGLGSYNEQFF. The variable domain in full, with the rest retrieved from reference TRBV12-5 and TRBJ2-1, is DARVTQTPRHKVTEMGQEVTMRCQPILGHNTVFWYRQTMMQGLELLAYFRNRAPLDDSGMPKDRFSAEMPDATLATLKIQPSEPRDSAVYFCASVEAGGLGSYNEQFFGPGTRLTVL.

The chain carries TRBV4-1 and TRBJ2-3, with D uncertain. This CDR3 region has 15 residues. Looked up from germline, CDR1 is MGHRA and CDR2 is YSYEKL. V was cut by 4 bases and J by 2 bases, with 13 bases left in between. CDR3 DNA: TGCGCCAGCAGCCGCCGAGCTTCCGACACAGATACGCAGTATTTT. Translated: CASSRRASDTDTQYF.

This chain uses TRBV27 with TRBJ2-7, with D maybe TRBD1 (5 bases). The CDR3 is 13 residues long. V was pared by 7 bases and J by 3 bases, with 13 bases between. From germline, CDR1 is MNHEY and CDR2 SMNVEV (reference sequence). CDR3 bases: TGTGCCAGCATGCGACAGCTTAACTACGAGCAGTACTTC. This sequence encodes CASMRQLNYEQYF.

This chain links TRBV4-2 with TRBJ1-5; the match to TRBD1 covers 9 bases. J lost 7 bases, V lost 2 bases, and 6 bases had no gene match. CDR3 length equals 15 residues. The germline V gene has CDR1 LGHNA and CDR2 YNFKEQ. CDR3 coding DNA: TGTGCCAGCAGCCAAAATGACAGGGGGGGACAGCCCCAGCATTTT. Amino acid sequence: CASSQNDRGGQPQHF.

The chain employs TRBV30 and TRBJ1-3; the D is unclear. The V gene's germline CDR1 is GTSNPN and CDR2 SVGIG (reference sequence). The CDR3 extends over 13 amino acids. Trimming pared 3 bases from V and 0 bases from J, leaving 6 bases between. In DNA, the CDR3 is TGTGCCTGGAGCAGGTTCTCTGGAAACACCATATATTTT. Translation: CAWSRFSGNTIYF.

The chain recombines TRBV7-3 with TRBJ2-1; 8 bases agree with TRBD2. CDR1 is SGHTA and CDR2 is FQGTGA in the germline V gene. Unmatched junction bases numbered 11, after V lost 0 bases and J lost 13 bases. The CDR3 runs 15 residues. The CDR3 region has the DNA TGTGCCAGCAGCTTAACCGGGGCTAGCGGGTTAAATCAGTTCTTC. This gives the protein CASSLTGASGLNQFF.

CDR3 residues: CASSQALDRAGANVLTF. The CDR3 DNA sequence: TGCGCCAGCAGCCAAGCCTTAGACAGGGCTGGGGCCAACGTCCTGACTTTC. The chain has TRBV4-3 and TRBJ2-6; 7 bases map to TRBD1. Germline V gene lookup returns CDR1 LGHNA and CDR2 YSLEER. The J segment lost 2 bases and the V segment lost 1 base, leaving 5 bases of the junction unmatched. This CDR3 is 17 amino acids long.

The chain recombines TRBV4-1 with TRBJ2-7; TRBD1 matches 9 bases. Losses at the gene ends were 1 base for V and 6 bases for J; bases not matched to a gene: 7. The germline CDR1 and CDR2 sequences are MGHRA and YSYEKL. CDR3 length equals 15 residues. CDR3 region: CASSQASTGGGEQYF. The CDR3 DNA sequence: TGCGCCAGCAGCCAAGCGTCGACAGGGGGAGGCGAGCAGTACTTC.

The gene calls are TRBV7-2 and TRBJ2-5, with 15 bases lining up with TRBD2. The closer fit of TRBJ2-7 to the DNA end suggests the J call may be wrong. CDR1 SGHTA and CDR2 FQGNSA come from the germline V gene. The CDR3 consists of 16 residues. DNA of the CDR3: TGTGCCAGCAGCCGGACTAGCGGGGGGGTCCGTTACGAGCAGTACTTC. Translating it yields CASSRTSGGVRYEQYF.

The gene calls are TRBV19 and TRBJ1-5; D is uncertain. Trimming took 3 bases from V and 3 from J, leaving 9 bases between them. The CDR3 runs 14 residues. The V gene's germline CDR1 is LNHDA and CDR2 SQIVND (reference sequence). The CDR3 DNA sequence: TGTGCCAGTAGTATTTGGCAAGACAATCAGCCCCAGCATTTT. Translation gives CASSIWQDNQPQHF.

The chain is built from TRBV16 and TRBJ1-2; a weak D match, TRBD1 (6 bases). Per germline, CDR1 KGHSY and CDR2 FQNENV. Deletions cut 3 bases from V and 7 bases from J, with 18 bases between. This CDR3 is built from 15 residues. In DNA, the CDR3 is TGTGCCAGCAGCCAGGATAAACAGGGTTCGTCTGGCTACACCTTC. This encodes CASSQDKQGSSGYTF.

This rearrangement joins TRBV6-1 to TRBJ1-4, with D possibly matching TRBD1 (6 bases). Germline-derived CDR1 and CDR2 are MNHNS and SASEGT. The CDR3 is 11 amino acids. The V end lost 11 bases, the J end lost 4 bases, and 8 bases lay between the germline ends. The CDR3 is CALGGNEKLFF. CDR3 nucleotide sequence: TGTGCCTTAGGGGGTAATGAAAAACTGTTTTTT.

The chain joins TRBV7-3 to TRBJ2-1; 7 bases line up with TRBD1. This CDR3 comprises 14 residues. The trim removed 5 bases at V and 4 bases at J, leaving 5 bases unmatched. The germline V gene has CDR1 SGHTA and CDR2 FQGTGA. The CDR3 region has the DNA TGTGCCAGCAGCGTTCCGGGACAGTACAATGAGCAGTTCTTC. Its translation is CASSVPGQYNEQFF.

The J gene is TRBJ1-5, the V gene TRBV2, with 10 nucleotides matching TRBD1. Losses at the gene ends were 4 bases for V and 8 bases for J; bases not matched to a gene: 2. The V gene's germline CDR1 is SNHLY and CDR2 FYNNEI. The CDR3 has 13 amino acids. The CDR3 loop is CASSVDRGEPQHF. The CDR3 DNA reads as TGTGCCAGCAGTGTGGACAGGGGGGAGCCCCAGCATTTT. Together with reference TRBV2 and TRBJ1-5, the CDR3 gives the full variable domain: EPEVTQTPSHQVTQMGQEVILRCVPISNHLYFYWYRQILGQKVEFLVSFYNNEISEKSEIFDDQFSVERPDGSNFTLKIRSTKLEDSAMYFCASSVDRGEPQHFGDGTRLSIL.

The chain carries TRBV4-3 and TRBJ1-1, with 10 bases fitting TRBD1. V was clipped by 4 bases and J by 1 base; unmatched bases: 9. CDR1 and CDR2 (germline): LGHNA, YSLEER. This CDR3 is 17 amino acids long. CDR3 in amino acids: CASSRGQGGVKNTEAFF. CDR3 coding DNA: TGCGCCAGCAGCCGCGGACAGGGGGGTGTAAAGAACACTGAAGCTTTCTTT.

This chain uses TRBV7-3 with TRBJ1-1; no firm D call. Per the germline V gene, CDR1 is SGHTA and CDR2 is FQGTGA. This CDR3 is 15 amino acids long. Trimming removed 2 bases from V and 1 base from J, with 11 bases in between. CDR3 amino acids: CASSLLRAGNTEAFF. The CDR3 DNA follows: TGTGCCAGCAGCTTATTGAGGGCGGGGAACACTGAAGCTTTCTTT.

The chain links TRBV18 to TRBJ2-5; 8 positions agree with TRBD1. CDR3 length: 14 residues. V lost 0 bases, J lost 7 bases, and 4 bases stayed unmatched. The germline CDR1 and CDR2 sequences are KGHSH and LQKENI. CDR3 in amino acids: CASSPPGQGGTQYF. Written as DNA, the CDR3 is TGTGCCAGCTCACCACCCGGACAGGGCGGGACCCAGTACTTC.

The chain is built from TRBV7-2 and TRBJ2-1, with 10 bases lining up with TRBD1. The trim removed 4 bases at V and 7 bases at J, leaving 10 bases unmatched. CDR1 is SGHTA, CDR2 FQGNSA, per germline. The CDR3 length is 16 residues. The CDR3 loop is CASSSAGTGARNEQFF. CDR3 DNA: TGTGCCAGCAGCTCCGCCGGGACAGGGGCTAGGAATGAGCAGTTCTTC.

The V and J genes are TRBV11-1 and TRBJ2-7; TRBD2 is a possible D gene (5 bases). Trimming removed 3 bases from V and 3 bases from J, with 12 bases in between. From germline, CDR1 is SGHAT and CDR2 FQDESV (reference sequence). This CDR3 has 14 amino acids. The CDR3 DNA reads TGTGCCAGCAGCTTCCGACGACGGGACTACGAGCAGTACTTC. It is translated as CASSFRRRDYEQYF.

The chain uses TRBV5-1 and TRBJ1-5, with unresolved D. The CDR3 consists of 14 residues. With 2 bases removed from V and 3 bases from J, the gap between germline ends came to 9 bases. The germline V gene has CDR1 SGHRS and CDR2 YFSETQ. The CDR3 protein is CASSLEGTNQPQHF. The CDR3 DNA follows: TGCGCCAGCAGCTTAGAGGGCACCAATCAGCCCCAGCATTTT.

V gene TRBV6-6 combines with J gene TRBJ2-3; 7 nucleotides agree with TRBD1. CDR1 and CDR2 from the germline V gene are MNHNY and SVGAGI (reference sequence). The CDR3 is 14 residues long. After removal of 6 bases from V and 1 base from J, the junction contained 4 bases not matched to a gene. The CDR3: CASRAGTGTDTQYF. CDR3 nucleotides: TGTGCCAGCAGGGCCGGGACAGGCACAGATACGCAGTATTTT.

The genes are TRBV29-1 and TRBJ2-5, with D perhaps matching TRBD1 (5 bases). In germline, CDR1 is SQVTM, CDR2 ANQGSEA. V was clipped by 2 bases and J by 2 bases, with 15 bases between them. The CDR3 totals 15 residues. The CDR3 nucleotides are TGCAGCGTTGAACTTTATAGGGGTCGGCAAGAGACCCAGTACTTC. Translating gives CSVELYRGRQETQYF. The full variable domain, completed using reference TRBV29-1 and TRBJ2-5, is SAVISQKPSRDICQRGTSLTIQCQVDSQVTMMFWYRQQPGQSLTLIATANQGSEATYESGFVIDKFPISRPNLTFSTLTVSNMSPEDSSIYLCSVELYRGRQETQYFGPGTRLLVL.

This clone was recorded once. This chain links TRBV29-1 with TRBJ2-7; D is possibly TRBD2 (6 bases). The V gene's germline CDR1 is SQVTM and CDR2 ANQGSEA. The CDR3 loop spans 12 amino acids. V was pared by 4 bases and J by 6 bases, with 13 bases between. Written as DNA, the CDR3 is TGCAGCGTTGCGGACGGGGGTAGCGAGCAGTACTTC. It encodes CSVADGGSEQYF.